This TCR beta chain was recovered during a study of cytomegalovirus exposure and HLA in healthy donors. The PCR ran on 60 Vbeta and 13 Jbeta primers. Clones were read by immunoSEQ multiplex PCR, and TCRdb kept only the in-frame ones, dropping some. The sample lists about 83,000 clones, roughly 77% occurring once. Study outcomes and limitations: 16,951 TCR beta sequences were associated with HLA alleles at 0.05 false discovery rate in a later analysis. One cluster of highly shared sequence variants probably arose as a sequencing artifact.

The CDR3 totals 16 residues. After removal of 6 bases from V and 5 bases from J, the junction contained 11 bases not matched to a gene. The V gene's germline CDR1 is SGHAT and CDR2 FQNNGV. About this clone: What it binds is unknown.

The origin of this receptor is a man in his sixties in good health and CMV-seronegative. The sample consisted of PBMCs. The rearrangement joins TRBV11-2 to TRBJ2-2; 8 bases are shared with TRBD2. CDR3 bases: TGTGCCAGCAGGCCTTTAGCGGGGCAACTAACCGGGGAGCTGTTTTTT. Translated, it gives CASRPLAGQLTGELFF.